The clone carrying this T cell receptor beta chain was detected ten times or more. As yet, its antigen is unknown. Researchers used 5'RACE with constant-segment primers to make TCR alpha and TCR beta cDNA libraries that carry sample barcodes and UMIs. MiXCR was run by TCRdb on the 5' RACE reads, yielding one entry per CDR3 protein. The sample includes about 110,000 distinct CDR3 sequences, around 12% of them seen just once. This sample stems from a study of T-cell memory formation after mild COVID-19. Study overall: Across donors, TCR clusters were largely donor specific.

Trimming stripped 3 bases from V and 0 bases from J, with 4 bases between. This CDR3 region has 12 residues. Germline assignment: CDR1 SGDLS and CDR2 YYNGEE. General study findings and limits: That cross-reactive memory joined was suggested by some responding clones appearing in pre-infection memory. Clones contracting across day 15 to 85 had a balanced CD4/CD8 profile; later expanding clones leaned CD4+.

The receptor was derived from an adult woman who had mild COVID-19 (a few samples of this study predate the infection). Cell type and time point are not known. Source material: PBMCs or a T cell subset sorted from them (not recorded which). The chain carries TRBV9 and TRBJ2-7; D is undetermined. The CDR3 DNA is TGTGCCAGCAGCGGGAGCTCCTACGAGCAGTACTTC. This translates into CASSGSSYEQYF.